These T cell receptor beta chains were read from a single sample in a study of blood T cells in healthy people across ages. TCRdb re-analysed the 5' RACE reads in MiXCR, keeping a single row per CDR3 protein. The table records 1.2 million to 1.5 million distinct CDR3 sequences, about 40% of them present only once. The sequenced material came from blood. The receptors come from a woman aged 18-29 years in good health. Each CDR3 is given with its conserved first and last residue. A D gene is named only where the DNA matches it firmly. Size is stated for part of the rows, as once, few or many counts, or as a class when the clone is expanded.

>many|TRBJ2-5|TRBV29-1|NA
TGCAGCGTACATAACCAAGAGACCCAGTACTTC
CSVHNQETQYF
>NA|TRBJ2-7|TRBV2|NA
TGTGCCAGCAGAATCATTTACGAGCAGTACTTC
CASRIIYEQYF
>NA|TRBJ2-1|TRBV5-1|TRBD2
TGCGCCAGCAGCATACAAACTAGCGGGAGCAACAATGAGCAGTTCTTC
CASSIQTSGSNNEQFF
>few|TRBJ2-1|TRBV4-1|TRBD2
TGCGCCAGCAGCCATGGACTAGCCTTACCGGATGAGCAGTTCTTC
CASSHGLALPDEQFF
>NA|TRBJ2-7|TRBV24-1|NA
TGTGCCACCGGGGGTCGGCAGGGCAGCTCCTACGAGCAGTACTTC
CATGGRQGSSYEQYF
>NA|TRBJ2-3|TRBV13|TRBD2
TGTGCCAGCAGCTTAAATCGCGGGGGGGCCCCCGGGACAGATACGCAGTATTTT
CASSLNRGGAPGTDTQYF
>few|TRBJ1-2|TRBV24-1|TRBD1
TGTGCCACCCTGGACAGGGGGCTTTATAGTGGCTACACCTTC
CATLDRGLYSGYTF
>NA|TRBJ2-3|TRBV10-3|NA
TGTGCCATCAGTGAGTCGATGGTAATCCCAGGGCAGTATTTT
CAISESMVIPGQYF
>few|TRBJ2-1|TRBV14|TRBD2
TGTGCCAGCAGTGAAAGCGGGAGGCCCCCCTACAATGAGCAGTTCTTC
CASSESGRPPYNEQFF
>NA|TRBJ1-2|TRBV10-3|NA
TGTGCCATCAGTGAGGGGGTTTGGGATGGCTACACCTTC
CAISEGVWDGYTF
>NA|TRBJ2-5|TRBV12-3/TRBV12-4|NA
TGTGCCAGCAGCACGGTGGTAGAGACCCAGTACTTC
CASSTVVETQYF
>few|TRBJ2-1|TRBV12-3/TRBV12-4|TRBD2
TGTGCCAGCACCTCGTTCCGGACTAGCGGGTCCTACAATGAGCAGTTCTTC
CASTSFRTSGSYNEQFF
>few|TRBJ2-7|TRBV20-1|NA
TGCAGTGCTAAAGGGGGGACTAACTACGAGCAGTACTTC
CSAKGGTNYEQYF
>NA|TRBJ2-7|TRBV27|TRBD1
TGTGCCAGCAGTCCCAAGGGACAGGACGCCTACGAGCAGTACTTC
CASSPKGQDAYEQYF
>NA|TRBJ2-7|TRBV3-1|NA
TGTGCCTGCAGCCAGCGCCCCTACGAGCAGTACTTC
CACSQRPYEQYF
>NA|TRBJ1-2|TRBV28|TRBD1
TGTGCCAGCAGAAATCCACGGACAGGGACCAACTATGGCTACACCTTC
CASRNPRTGTNYGYTF
>NA|TRBJ2-5|TRBV10-3|NA
TGTGCCACCCGCTGGCAGAGCCAAGAGACCCAGTACTTC
CATRWQSQETQYF
>NA|TRBJ2-7|TRBV7-9|NA
TGTGCCAGCAGCAAGGGGGCCTACGAGCAGTACTTC
CASSKGAYEQYF
>few|TRBJ2-1|TRBV12-3/TRBV12-4|TRBD1
TGTGCCAGCAGAAACCGGGACAGTCAAAATGAGCAGTTCTTC
CASRNRDSQNEQFF
>few|TRBJ2-7|TRBV6-5|TRBD2
TGTGCCAGCAGTGCGGGGGTGGGCTCCGAGCAGTACTTC
CASSAGVGSEQYF
>few|TRBJ2-4|TRBV5-5|NA
TGTGCCAGCAGCCTTCAGCAGGGCTTTCTAGCCAAAAACATTCAGTACTTC
CASSLQQGFLAKNIQYF
>NA|TRBJ2-7|TRBV9|NA
TGTGCCAGCAGCGTAGTGTGGGGGGCTTACGAGCAGTACTTC
CASSVVWGAYEQYF
>few|TRBJ2-3|TRBV4-2|NA
TGTGCCAGCAGCCAAGATCGTCGGATTACAGATACGCAGTATTTT
CASSQDRRITDTQYF
>NA|TRBJ2-1|TRBV5-1|NA
TGCGCCAGCATCAGGGACGGGGGATACAATGAGCAGTTCTTC
CASIRDGGYNEQFF
>few|TRBJ2-1|TRBV6-1|TRBD1
TGTGCCAGCAGTGGTACCGGGACAGGGAGCTACAATGAGCAGTTCTTC
CASSGTGTGSYNEQFF
>few|TRBJ1-5|TRBV20-1|NA
TGCAGTGGATCTTCCGGGACACGGGATCAGCCCCAGCATTTT
CSGSSGTRDQPQHF
>NA|TRBJ1-1|TRBV10-3|NA
TGTGCCATCAGTGGGAACGGTGGGGGGTCGACTGAAGCTTTCTTT
CAISGNGGGSTEAFF
>few|TRBJ1-2|TRBV6-6|TRBD1
TGTGCCAGCAGTCTCAACCCACAGGGGAGCTATGGCTACACCTTC
CASSLNPQGSYGYTF
>NA|TRBJ2-6|TRBV27|NA
TGTGCCAGCAGTTTAAGGGTCCCCGGGGCCAACGTCCTGACTTTC
CASSLRVPGANVLTF
>NA|TRBJ1-1|TRBV12-3/TRBV12-4|NA
TGTGCCAGCAGTTTTAACATGAACACTGAAGCTTTCTTT
CASSFNMNTEAFF
>NA|TRBJ1-2|TRBV6-5|NA
TGTGCCAGCAGTTACTCATGGAACCATGGCTACACCTTC
CASSYSWNHGYTF
>few|TRBJ2-5|TRBV11-2|NA
TGTGCCAGCAGCCCCCTAGATGCTGTGGCCCAAGAGACCCAGTACTTC
CASSPLDAVAQETQYF
>NA|TRBJ2-3|TRBV3-1|NA
TGTGCCAGCAGCCCCCACGGGACCGGCTTTAGCACAGATACGCAGTATTTT
CASSPHGTGFSTDTQYF
>few|TRBJ1-2|TRBV9|TRBD1
TGTGCCAGCAGCGCGGGACAGCCAAATAACTATGGCTACACCTTC
CASSAGQPNNYGYTF
>NA|TRBJ2-1|TRBV3-1|NA
TGTGCCAGCAGCCAAGAGTCAACGTACAATGAGCAGTTCTTC
CASSQESTYNEQFF
>NA|TRBJ2-7|TRBV6-5|TRBD2
TGTGCCAGCAGTTACCCGGCGGGGGGGCACGAGCAGTACTTC
CASSYPAGGHEQYF
>many|TRBJ2-1|TRBV6-1|NA
TGTGCCAGCAGTGAAGCGAGAGGCGGGCGCCACAATGAGCAGTTCTTC
CASSEARGGRHNEQFF
>NA|TRBJ1-2|TRBV4-1|TRBD1
TGCGCCAGCAGCCAAGATCAGGCAGGGGGGGATATCTATGGCTACACCTTC
CASSQDQAGGDIYGYTF
>few|TRBJ1-5|TRBV9|TRBD1
TGTGCCAGCAGCGTAGGGGGACAGGGGATCAATCAGCCCCAGCATTTT
CASSVGGQGINQPQHF
>NA|TRBJ2-3|TRBV4-2|NA
TGTGCCAGCAGCCAAGTAGCAGGGGGGATCACAGATACGCAGTATTTT
CASSQVAGGITDTQYF
>NA|TRBJ2-5|TRBV2|NA
TGTGCCAGCAGTGAAGGGGGTAGCGGCCAAGAGACCCAGTACTTC
CASSEGGSGQETQYF
>few|TRBJ2-1|TRBV4-2|TRBD2
TGTGCCAGCAGCCAGAGATTGAGGCCTAGCGGGGGGGCCAAGAATGAGCAGTTCTTC
CASSQRLRPSGGAKNEQFF
>NA|TRBJ2-1|TRBV20-1|NA
TGCAGTGCTAGATTTCCGGGGATCAGCTCCTACAATGAGCAGTTCTTC
CSARFPGISSYNEQFF
>once|TRBJ2-7|TRBV20-1|TRBD1
TGCAGTGCTAGACACGTGACAGGGGGAAGCTCCTACGAGCAGTACTTC
CSARHVTGGSSYEQYF
>once|TRBJ1-2|TRBV12-3/TRBV12-4|NA
TGTGCCAGCAGCCGGACCCGACTCATCTTC
CASSRTRLIF
>few|TRBJ2-1|TRBV25-1|NA
TGTGCCAGCAGTGACGGGACTGGCGGGAACAATGAGCAGTTCTTC
CASSDGTGGNNEQFF
>NA|TRBJ2-1|TRBV11-2|NA
TGTGCCAGCAGCAACCTGGGCCTACCCGGGGGGTTCTTC
CASSNLGLPGGFF
>NA|TRBJ2-5|TRBV5-1|NA
TGCGCCAGCAGCTTTGGGTTAGAGCAAGAGACCCAGTACTTC
CASSFGLEQETQYF
>few|TRBJ2-1|TRBV10-3|TRBD2
TGTGCCATCAGTGTTAGCGGGGCGGTCTATGAGCAGTTCTTC
CAISVSGAVYEQFF
>few|TRBJ2-5|TRBV9|TRBD1
TGTGCCAGCAGCGTACGAGGGGGCCAGGATCGAGAGACCCAGTACTTC
CASSVRGGQDRETQYF
>few|TRBJ2-1|TRBV6-1|NA
TGTGCCAGCAGTGACAGGGGATTCTACAATGAGCAGTTCTTC
CASSDRGFYNEQFF
>once|TRBJ2-7|TRBV6-6|NA
TGTGCCGCTCTACGACGGGACCCCTACGAGCAGTACTTC
CAALRRDPYEQYF
>few|TRBJ2-1|TRBV20-1|TRBD2
TGCAGTGCTAGAGATCAGGCTAGCGGGAGGGCGCGTGAGCAGTTCTTC
CSARDQASGRAREQFF
>few|TRBJ2-7|TRBV27|NA
TGTGCCAGCAGTGGCAGCGAAAGCTCCTACGAGCAGTACTTC
CASSGSESSYEQYF
>many|TRBJ2-3|TRBV5-6|NA
TGTGCCAGCAGTCGGAGGGGCGGCACAGATACGCAGTATTTT
CASSRRGGTDTQYF
>NA|TRBJ2-5|TRBV6-5|NA
TGTGCCAGCAGTAAAACCCGAATGGGCCAAGAGACCCAGTACTTC
CASSKTRMGQETQYF
>many|TRBJ2-5|TRBV5-1|TRBD2
TGCGCCAGCAGCTTGGGGATAGCGGGTGGACAAGAGACCCAGTACTTC
CASSLGIAGGQETQYF
>few|TRBJ2-7|TRBV6-6|TRBD2
TGTGCCAGCAGTTCACTAGCGGGAGATACCTACGAGCAGTACTTC
CASSSLAGDTYEQYF
>NA|TRBJ2-2|TRBV4-2|NA
TGTGCCAGCAGCATTCGCAGGGCCTCGAACACCGGGGAGCTGTTTTTT
CASSIRRASNTGELFF
>few|TRBJ2-3|TRBV14|NA
TGTGCCAGCAGCTGGGGGGGCCATGCAGATACGCAGTATTTT
CASSWGGHADTQYF